The 2 T cell receptor beta chains presented below share a single source sample, sequenced in a study of blood T cell repertoires in COVID-19. Sequenced by immunoSEQ multiplex PCR; TCRdb stores in-frame clones only, minus some. The sample contains around 200,000 clones, roughly 86% of which appear only once. Sequencing input: PBMCs or T cells enriched from blood (not recorded which). The receptor source for this set is a man aged 18 to 29 with acute COVID-19.

The CDR3 DNA sequence: TGTGCCAGTAGAAAGACAGGAGCTGGAAACACCATATATTTT. It encodes CASRKTGAGNTIYF. The chain has TRBV19 and TRBJ1-3; D may be TRBD1 (6 bases). Germline V CDR1 and CDR2: LNHDA, SQIVND (reference sequence). The CDR3 loop spans 14 amino acids. V lost 6 bases and J lost 2, with 11 bases in between.

The rearrangement joins TRBV29-1 to TRBJ1-5, with TRBD1 as a possible D gene (5 bases). The CDR3 contains 12 residues. Trimming took off 6 bases at V and 3 bases at J, with 9 bases between the two ends. Germline-derived CDR1 and CDR2 are SQVTM and ANQGSEA. CDR3 amino acids: CSVGGYNQPQHF. The CDR3 nucleotides read TGCAGCGTCGGGGGTTACAATCAGCCCCAGCATTTT.